This T cell receptor (beta chain) stems from a study of blood T cell repertoires in COVID-19. Study-wide context: Italy, Spain and the United States were the sources of the convalescent and acute COVID-19 samples. T cells, B-cell-depleted T cells, or PBMCs supplied cDNA or gDNA.

Germline lookup yields CDR1 ENHRY and CDR2 SYGVKD. The CDR3 spans 15 residues. The V and J ends lost 3 bases and 1 base respectively, with 10 bases between them. In the source study's methods: Estimation of nucleated cell counts was performed using reference gene primer amplification. Profiling relied on immunoSEQ multiplex PCR, and the TCRdb table lists in-frame clones only, not all of them. V and J calls and clone size come straight from that table; D and trimming were deduced from the DNA. The profile shows 150,000 to 160,000 clones, about four fifths of them singletons. The rearrangement uses TRBV10-3 and TRBJ2-4, with TRBD1 as a possible D gene (6 bases). The sequencing input was peripheral blood. The receptor was isolated from a woman aged 60-75 years with acute or convalescent COVID-19. DNA of the CDR3: TGTGCCATCAGTGAAGGAACAGGGGCCAAAAACATTCAGTACTTC. Its protein is CAISEGTGAKNIQYF.